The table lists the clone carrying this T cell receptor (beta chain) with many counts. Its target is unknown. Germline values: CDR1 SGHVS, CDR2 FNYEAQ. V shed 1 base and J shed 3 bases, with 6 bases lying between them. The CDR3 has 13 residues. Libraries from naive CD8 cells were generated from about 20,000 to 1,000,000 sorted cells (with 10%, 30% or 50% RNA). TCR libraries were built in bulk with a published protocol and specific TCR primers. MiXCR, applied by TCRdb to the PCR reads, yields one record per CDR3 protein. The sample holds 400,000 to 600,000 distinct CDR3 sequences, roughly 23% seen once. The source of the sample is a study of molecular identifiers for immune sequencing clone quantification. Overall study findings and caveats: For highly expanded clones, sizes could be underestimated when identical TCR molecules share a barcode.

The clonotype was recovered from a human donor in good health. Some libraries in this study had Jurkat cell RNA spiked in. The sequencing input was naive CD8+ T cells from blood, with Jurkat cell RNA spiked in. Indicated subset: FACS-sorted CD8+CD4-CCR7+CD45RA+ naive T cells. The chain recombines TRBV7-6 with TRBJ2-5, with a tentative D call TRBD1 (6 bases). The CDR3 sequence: CASSLGTEETQYF. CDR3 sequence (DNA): TGTGCCAGCAGCTTAGGGACAGAAGAGACCCAGTACTTC. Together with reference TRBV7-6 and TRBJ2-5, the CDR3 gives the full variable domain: GAGVSQSPRYKVTKRGQDVALRCDPISGHVSLYWYRQALGQGPEFLTYFNYEAQQDKSGLPNDRFSAERPEGSISTLTIQRTEQRDSAMYRCASSLGTEETQYFGPGTRLLVL.